This T cell receptor beta chain was observed in a study of shared clonotypes between healthy human individuals. Study-level results: Sequencing depth was a factor that was expected to affect clonotype sharing among donors.

The V end lost 0 bases, the J end lost 5 bases, and 14 bases lay between the germline ends. The CDR3 totals 15 residues. CDR1 SGHKS and CDR2 YYEKEE come from the germline V gene (reference sequence). There were only Caucasian adults among the donors, and all lived in Nashville, Tennessee. This was a deep-level run. TCRdb's copy holds only in-frame clones and misses some; the assay was immunoSEQ multiplex PCR. The top ten hold approximately 0.13% of the sample, which has roughly 2 million clones, more than 90% seen once. Regarding this clone: What it binds is unknown.

J is TRBJ1-2 and V is TRBV5-5; D unresolved. The sequence came from a man younger than 30 in good health. Sequenced input: naive CD4+ T cells sorted from blood. Subset specified: CD45RA+ positively selected. The CDR3 DNA reads TGTGCCAGCAGCTTGGCCTCCTTTAACGGATATGGCTACACCTTC. Translating it yields CASSLASFNGYGYTF.